The present T cell receptor beta chain was sequenced within a study of T cells after yellow fever vaccination. TCRdb analysed the 5' RACE reads with MiXCR anew, one entry per CDR3 protein. There are approximately 550,000 distinct CDR3 sequences in the sample; 19% occur only once, and approximately 14% lies in the top ten. Here the sequenced sample was PBMCs, taken 15 days after the yellow fever booster vaccination. The sequence was obtained from a man younger than 45 who received the YFV17D yellow fever vaccine.

DNA for the CDR3: TGTGCCAGCTCACTTTCTGACAGGGCCCGATACGAGCAGTACTTC. Its translation is CASSLSDRARYEQYF. This chain connects TRBV18 to TRBJ2-7, with 7 positions matching TRBD1. The CDR3 sequence is 15 residues long. V lost 4 bases and J lost 4; bases outside the gene matches: 10. The germline V gene has CDR1 KGHSH and CDR2 LQKENI.